A selection of T cell receptor beta chains follows, all from one sample in a study of blood T cells in healthy people across ages. TCRdb redid the calling of the 5' RACE reads with MiXCR, one entry per CDR3 protein. The sample yields over 700,000 distinct CDR3 sequences, about 25% seen once. These data were also reused for a study on T cells of mothers and their children.

Sequencing was done on a sample of blood. All receptors derive from a boy aged 10-17 years in good health. CDR3s include the opening cysteine and the closing phenylalanine or tryptophan. The D gene is left open where the match is weak. Only some rows state a clone size, as once, few, many or a class for expanded clones.

v_call	j_call	d_call	clone_size	cdr3_aa	cdr3_nt
TRBV29-1	TRBJ2-4	TRBD1	.	CSVTGGENIQYF	TGCAGCGTGACAGGGGGGGAAAACATTCAGTACTTC
TRBV10-3	TRBJ1-6	.	.	CAISAGVDSPLHF	TGTGCCATCAGTGCGGGGGTAGATTCACCCCTCCACTTT
TRBV7-9	TRBJ2-5	TRBD1	.	CASSGDRTQETQYF	TGTGCCAGCAGCGGGGACAGGACTCAGGAGACCCAGTACTTC
TRBV7-2	TRBJ1-4	TRBD1	few	CASSPRQGADEKLFF	TGTGCCAGCAGCCCTAGACAGGGAGCGGATGAAAAACTGTTTTTT
TRBV2	TRBJ1-3	TRBD1	few	CASRRGPGNTIYF	TGTGCCAGCAGAAGGGGGCCGGGAAACACCATATATTTT
TRBV7-9	TRBJ1-2	.	.	CASSLLGPLTF	TGTGCCAGCAGCTTACTAGGGCCTCTCACCTTC
TRBV25-1	TRBJ2-2	.	.	CASRPAGSGELFF	TGTGCCAGCAGACCTGCAGGGTCCGGGGAGCTGTTTTTT
TRBV2	TRBJ2-7	.	.	CASSEVVYEQYF	TGTGCCAGCAGTGAGGTGGTCTACGAGCAGTACTTC
TRBV4-3	TRBJ2-1	TRBD2	.	CASSQRLAGGYNGQFF	TGCGCCAGCAGCCAACGACTAGCGGGGGGGTACAATGGGCAGTTCTTC
TRBV27	TRBJ2-3	TRBD2	.	CASSLYLPAGGVDTQYF	TGTGCCAGCAGTTTATATCTGCCAGCGGGAGGGGTGGATACGCAGTATTTT
TRBV10-3	TRBJ1-5	TRBD1	.	CAIRGQELEPQHF	TGTGCCATCAGAGGACAGGAGTTAGAGCCCCAGCATTTT